This T cell receptor beta chain came from a study of read filtering for tumor transcriptome and immune sequencing. This clonotype was picked up many times. This library used around 400 ng RNA and molecular barcoded adaptors spanning alpha/delta and beta/gamma chains. TCRdb passed the reads through MiXCR, listing each CDR3 protein once. The data hold more than 100,000 distinct CDR3 sequences, with less than 15% observed a single time. V lost 1 base to trimming and J lost 3 bases, with 13 bases between them. Germline lookup yields CDR1 LNHDA and CDR2 SQIVND (reference sequence). The CDR3 sequence is 16 residues long.

The clonotype was recovered from a donor at least 40 years old with multiple myeloma. Sample: a population of CD138-negative cells sorted from bone marrow. The V gene is TRBV19, the J gene TRBJ1-5; D possibly corresponds to TRBD1 (5 bases). CDR3 bases: TGTGCCAGTAGTATAGGGGGGAGCAGATTCAATCAGCCCCAGCATTTT. Residues: CASSIGGSRFNQPQHF.